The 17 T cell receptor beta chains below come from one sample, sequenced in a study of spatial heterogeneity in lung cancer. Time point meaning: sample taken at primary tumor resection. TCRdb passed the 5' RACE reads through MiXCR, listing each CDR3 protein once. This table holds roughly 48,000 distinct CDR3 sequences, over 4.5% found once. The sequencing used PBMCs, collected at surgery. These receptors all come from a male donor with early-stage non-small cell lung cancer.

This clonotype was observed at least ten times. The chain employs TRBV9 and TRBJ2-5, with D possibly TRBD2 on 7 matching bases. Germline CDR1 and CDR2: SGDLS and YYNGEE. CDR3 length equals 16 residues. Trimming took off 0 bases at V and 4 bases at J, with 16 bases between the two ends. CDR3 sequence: CASSVVGGGPRETQYF. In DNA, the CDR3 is TGTGCCAGCAGCGTAGTAGGGGGAGGGCCGAGAGAGACCCAGTACTTC.

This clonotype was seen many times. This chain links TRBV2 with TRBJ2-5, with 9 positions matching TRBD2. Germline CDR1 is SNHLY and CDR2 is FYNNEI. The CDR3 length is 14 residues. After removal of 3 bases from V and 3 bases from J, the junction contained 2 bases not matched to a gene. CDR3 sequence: CASSDIAGEETQYF. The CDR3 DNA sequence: TGTGCCAGCAGTGATATAGCGGGAGAAGAGACCCAGTACTTC.

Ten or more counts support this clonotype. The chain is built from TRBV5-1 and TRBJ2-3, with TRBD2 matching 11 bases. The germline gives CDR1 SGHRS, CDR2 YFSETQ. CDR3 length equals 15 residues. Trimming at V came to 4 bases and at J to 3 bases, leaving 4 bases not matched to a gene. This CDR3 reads CASSSRTSGTDTQYF. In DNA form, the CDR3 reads TGCGCCAGCAGCAGTAGGACTAGCGGGACAGATACGCAGTATTTT.

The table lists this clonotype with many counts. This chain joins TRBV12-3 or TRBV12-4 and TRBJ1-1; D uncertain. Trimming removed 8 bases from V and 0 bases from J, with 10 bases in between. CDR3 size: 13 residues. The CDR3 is CASRETVNTEAFF. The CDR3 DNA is TGTGCCAGCCGAGAGACGGTGAACACTGAAGCTTTCTTT.

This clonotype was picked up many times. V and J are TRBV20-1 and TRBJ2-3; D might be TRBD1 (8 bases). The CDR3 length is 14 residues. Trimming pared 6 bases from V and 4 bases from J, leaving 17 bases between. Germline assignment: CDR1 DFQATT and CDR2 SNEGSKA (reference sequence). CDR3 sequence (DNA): TGCAGTGCGCTGACAGGGGAGGGCTCAGATACGCAGTATTTT. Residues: CSALTGEGSDTQYF.

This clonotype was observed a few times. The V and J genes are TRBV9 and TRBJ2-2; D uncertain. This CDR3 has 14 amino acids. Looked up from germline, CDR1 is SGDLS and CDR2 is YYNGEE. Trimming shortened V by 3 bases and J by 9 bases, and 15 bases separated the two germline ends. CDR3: CASSAPGLVRELFF. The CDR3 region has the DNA TGTGCCAGCAGCGCCCCAGGCTTGGTTAGGGAGCTGTTTTTT.

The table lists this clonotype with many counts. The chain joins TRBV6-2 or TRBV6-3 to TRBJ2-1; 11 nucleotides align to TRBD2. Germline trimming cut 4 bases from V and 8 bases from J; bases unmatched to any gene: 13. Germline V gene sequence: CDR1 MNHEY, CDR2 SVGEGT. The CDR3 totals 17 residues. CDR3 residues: CASSSQSGLAAGHEQFF. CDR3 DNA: TGTGCCAGCAGTTCCCAATCGGGACTAGCGGCCGGCCATGAGCAGTTCTTC.

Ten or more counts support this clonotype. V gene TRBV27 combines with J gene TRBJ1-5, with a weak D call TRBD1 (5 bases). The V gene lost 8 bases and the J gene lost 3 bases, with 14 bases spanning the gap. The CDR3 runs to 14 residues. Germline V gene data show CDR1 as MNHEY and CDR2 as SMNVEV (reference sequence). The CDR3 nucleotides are TGTGCCAGCGGGAGGGGCAGTACCAATCAGCCCCAGCATTTT. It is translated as CASGRGSTNQPQHF.

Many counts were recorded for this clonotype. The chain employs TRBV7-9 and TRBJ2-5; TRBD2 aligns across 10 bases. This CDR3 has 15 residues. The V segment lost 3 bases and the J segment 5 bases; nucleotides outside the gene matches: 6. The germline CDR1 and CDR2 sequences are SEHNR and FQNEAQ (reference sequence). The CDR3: CASSFGGLADETQYF. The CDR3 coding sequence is TGTGCCAGCAGCTTCGGTGGACTAGCGGATGAGACCCAGTACTTC.

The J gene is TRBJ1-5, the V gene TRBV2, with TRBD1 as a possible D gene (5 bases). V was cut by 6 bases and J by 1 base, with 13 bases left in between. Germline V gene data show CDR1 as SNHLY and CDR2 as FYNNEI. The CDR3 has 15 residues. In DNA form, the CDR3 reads TGTGCCAGCAGGCTACAGGCCGGGAGCAATCAGCCCCAGCATTTT. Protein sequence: CASRLQAGSNQPQHF.

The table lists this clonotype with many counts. This CDR3 is CASRPGQEITDTQYF. CDR3 DNA: TGTGCCAGCAGGCCGGGACAGGAGATCACAGATACGCAGTATTTT. V gene TRBV12-3 or TRBV12-4 combines with J gene TRBJ2-3, with 8 bases that match TRBD1. The V segment lost 6 bases and the J segment 2 bases; nucleotides outside the gene matches: 7. The CDR3 spans 15 residues.

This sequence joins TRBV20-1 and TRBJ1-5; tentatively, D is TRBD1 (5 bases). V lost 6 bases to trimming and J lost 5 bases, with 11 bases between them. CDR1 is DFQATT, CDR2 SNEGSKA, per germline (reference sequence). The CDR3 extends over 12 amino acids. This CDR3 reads CSAQGGDQPQHF. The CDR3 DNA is TGCAGTGCCCAGGGTGGAGATCAGCCCCAGCATTTT.

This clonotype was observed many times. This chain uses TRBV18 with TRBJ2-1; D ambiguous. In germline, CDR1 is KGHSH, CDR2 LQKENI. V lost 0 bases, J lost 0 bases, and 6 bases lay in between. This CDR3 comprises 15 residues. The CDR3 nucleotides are TGTGCCAGCTCACCACCGGTGAGCTCCTACAATGAGCAGTTCTTC. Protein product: CASSPPVSSYNEQFF. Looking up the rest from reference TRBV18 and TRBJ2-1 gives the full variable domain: NAGVMQNPRHLVRRRGQEARLRCSPMKGHSHVYWYRQLPEEGLKFMVYLQKENIIDESGMPKERFSAEFPKEGPSILRIQQVVRGDSAAYFCASSPPVSSYNEQFFGPGTRLTVL.

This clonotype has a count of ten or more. The CDR3 DNA sequence: TGTGCCAGCAGCCAAGGGCGGGAAACCTACGAGCAGTACTTC. This translates into CASSQGRETYEQYF. The chain employs TRBV7-6 and TRBJ2-7, with a tentative D call TRBD2 (6 bases). The germline gives CDR1 SGHVS, CDR2 FNYEAQ. Trimming left V 5 bases short and J 2 bases short, with 13 bases between. There are 14 residues in the CDR3.

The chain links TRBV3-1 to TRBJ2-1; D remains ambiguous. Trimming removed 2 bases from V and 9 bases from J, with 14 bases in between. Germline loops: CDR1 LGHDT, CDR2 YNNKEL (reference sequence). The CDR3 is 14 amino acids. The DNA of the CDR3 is TGTGCCAGCAGCCAATTACCCCCGAACACTGAGCAGTTCTTC. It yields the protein CASSQLPPNTEQFF.

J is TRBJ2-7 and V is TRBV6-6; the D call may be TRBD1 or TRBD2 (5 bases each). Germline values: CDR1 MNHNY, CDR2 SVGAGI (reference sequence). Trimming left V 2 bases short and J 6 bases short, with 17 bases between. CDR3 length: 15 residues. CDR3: CASSYTARDRGEQYF. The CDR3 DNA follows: TGTGCCAGCAGTTACACCGCCAGGGACCGCGGCGAGCAGTACTTC.

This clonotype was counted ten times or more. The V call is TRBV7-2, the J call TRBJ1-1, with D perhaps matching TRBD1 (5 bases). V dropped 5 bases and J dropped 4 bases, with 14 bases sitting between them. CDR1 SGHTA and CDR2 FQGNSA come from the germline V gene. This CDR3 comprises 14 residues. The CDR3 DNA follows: TGTGCCAGCAGCCCTGGGGCGGGGGGCACTGAAGCTTTCTTT. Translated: CASSPGAGGTEAFF. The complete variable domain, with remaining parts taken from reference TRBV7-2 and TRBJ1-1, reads GAGVSQSPSNKVTEKGKDVELRCDPISGHTALYWYRQSLGQGLEFLIYFQGNSAPDKSGLPSDRFSAERTGGSVSTLTIQRTQQEDSAVYLCASSPGAGGTEAFFGQGTRLTVV.